The next 21 T cell receptor beta chains were all read from a single sample in a study of blood T cell repertoires in COVID-19. Using immunoSEQ multiplex PCR, the repertoire was profiled, and TCRdb retains in-frame clones only, with some absent. The sample carries over 250,000 clones, 88% recorded once. The specimen sequenced was peripheral blood. The receptors originated from a middle-aged woman who had recovered from COVID-19.

This clone showed up just once. The chain has TRBV24-1 and TRBJ2-2, with 8 bases lining up with TRBD2. Losses at the gene ends were 5 bases for V and 7 bases for J; bases not matched to a gene: 2. CDR1 and CDR2 from the germline V gene are KGHDR and SFDVKD. This CDR3 is built from 13 residues. The CDR3 reads CATSVGGVGELFF. DNA of the CDR3: TGTGCCACCAGTGTCGGGGGGGTCGGGGAGCTGTTTTTT.

The chain links TRBV4-1 to TRBJ2-7; TRBD2 aligns across 9 bases. Germline values: CDR1 MGHRA, CDR2 YSYEKL. The CDR3 runs to 15 residues. V lost 4 bases, J lost 4 bases, and 8 bases stayed unmatched. The CDR3 loop is CASSRERSGGYEQYF. DNA for the CDR3: TGCGCCAGCAGCCGAGAGCGGAGCGGGGGGTACGAGCAGTACTTC.

The chain uses TRBV7-2 and TRBJ2-2, with TRBD1 matching 7 bases. Trimming cost V 0 bases and J 5 bases; bases outside gene matches: 3. The CDR3 consists of 15 residues. Germline-derived CDR1 and CDR2 are SGHTA and FQGNSA. The CDR3 here is CASSLAGQLTGELFF. CDR3 nucleotides: TGTGCCAGCAGCTTAGCGGGACAGTTGACCGGGGAGCTGTTTTTT.

About this clone: Mismatch with germline at one junction end may stem from a read error. The V call is TRBV29-1, the J call TRBJ1-5; perhaps TRBD1 as D (5 bases). This CDR3 contains 13 residues. Per the germline V gene, CDR1 is SQVTM and CDR2 is ANQGSEA. CDR3 bases: TGCAGCGTTGGGAGGGGACGGGATCGCCCGGAGTATTTT. This sequence encodes CSVGRGRDRPEYF.

The rearrangement links TRBV21-1 to TRBJ1-3; no check of the table's D call, TRBD1, against the DNA was made. TRBV21-1 constitutes a pseudogene. This CDR3 region has 16 residues. The CDR3 spells CASSNRDSISGNTIYF. The CDR3 DNA sequence: TGTGCCAGCAGCAACAGGGACAGCATCTCTGGAAACACCATATATTTT.

The chain couples TRBV30 to TRBJ2-1, with D unclear. V lost 2 bases, J lost 6 bases, and 14 bases lay in between. Germline loops: CDR1 GTSNPN, CDR2 SVGIG (reference sequence). The CDR3 has 14 residues. The CDR3 reads CAWSPRLEANEQFF. CDR3 nucleotide sequence: TGTGCCTGGAGTCCGCGGCTGGAAGCCAATGAGCAGTTCTTC. Combining the CDR3 with reference TRBV30 and TRBJ2-1 gives the whole variable domain SQTIHQWPATLVQPVGSPLSLECTVEGTSNPNLYWYRQAAGRGLQLLFYSVGIGQISSEVPQNLSASRPQDRQFILSSKKLLLSDSGFYLCAWSPRLEANEQFFGPGTRLTVL.

J is TRBJ1-4 and V is TRBV6-5; 7 bases fit TRBD1. CDR1 is MNHEY, CDR2 SVGAGI, per germline. This CDR3 comprises 15 residues. V was pared by 6 bases and J by 8 bases, with 12 bases of the junction left unmatched. CDR3 DNA: TGTGCCAGCAGCCCACAAGGGGGCCTCAGGGAAAAACTGTTTTTT. Amino acids: CASSPQGGLREKLFF.

The chain uses TRBV3-1 (or the pseudogene TRBV3-2) and TRBJ2-2; a weak D match, TRBD2 (6 bases). The CDR3 is 15 residues long. V was clipped by 6 bases and J by 2 bases, with 13 bases between them. Germline V lookup: CDR1 LGHDT, CDR2 YNNKEL (reference sequence). The CDR3 DNA reads TGTGCCAGCAGGGAGGGGCCGCCTAACACCGGGGAGCTGTTTTTT. Its protein is CASREGPPNTGELFF.

The genes are TRBV7-2 and TRBJ1-1; 7 bases match TRBD1. Trimming removed 1 base from V and 1 base from J; junction bases left unmatched: 6. CDR1 SGHTA and CDR2 FQGNSA come from the germline V gene. The length of the CDR3 is 16 residues. Here the CDR3 reads CASSLVGGQKNTEAFF. The DNA for the CDR3 is TGTGCCAGCAGCTTAGTGGGGGGACAGAAGAACACTGAAGCTTTCTTT.

This chain joins TRBV6-4 and TRBJ2-3; 7 positions match TRBD2. This CDR3 region has 14 residues. Germline V gene sequence: CDR1 MRHNA, CDR2 SNTAGT. J lost 1 base, V lost 3 bases, and 1 base had no gene match. Written as DNA, the CDR3 is TGTGCCAGCAGTGAGGCGGGGGGCACAGATACGCAGTATTTT. Translation: CASSEAGGTDTQYF.

The rearrangement links TRBV19 to TRBJ1-5; a possible D gene is TRBD1 (5 bases). The CDR3 is 15 amino acids. Germline V CDR1 and CDR2: LNHDA, SQIVND (reference sequence). Trimming shortened V by 3 bases and J by 3 bases, and 12 bases separated the two germline ends. The CDR3 DNA sequence: TGTGCCAGTAGTATGGCAGGGAAAAACAATCAGCCCCAGCATTTT. It translates to CASSMAGKNNQPQHF.

The rearrangement links TRBV2 to TRBJ1-2; 7 bases are a match to TRBD1. The germline V gene has CDR1 SNHLY and CDR2 FYNNEI. The CDR3 contains 13 residues. Trimming took 5 bases from V and 8 from J; bases not matched to a gene: 8. CDR3 coding DNA: TGTGCCAGCAGTCCGACAGGGCTGGAGGGCTACACCTTC. Translating it yields CASSPTGLEGYTF.

The sample holds a few counts of this clone. The chain employs TRBV6-1 and TRBJ1-5, with 8 nucleotides matching TRBD1. V lost 7 bases, J lost 5 bases, and 10 bases stayed unmatched. The CDR3 length is 15 residues. Germline CDR1 MNHNS, CDR2 SASEGT. CDR3 DNA: TGTGCCAGCAAGAAAGGGACAGGACTGGATCAGCCCCAGCATTTT. It codes for CASKKGTGLDQPQHF.

This clone has more than one count but fewer than ten. The chain couples TRBV5-1 to TRBJ2-1; 7 bases are shared with TRBD1. The CDR3 contains 15 residues. Trimming removed 4 bases from V and 5 bases from J; junction bases left unmatched: 9. From germline, CDR1 is SGHRS and CDR2 YFSETQ. CDR3 bases: TGCGCCAGCAGCCCGGGTGGGGACAGCCACAATGAGCAGTTCTTC. It is translated as CASSPGGDSHNEQFF.

This chain joins TRBV19 and TRBJ2-1; D not resolved. This CDR3 contains 15 residues. The V gene lost 5 bases and the J gene lost 7 bases, with 18 bases spanning the gap. The germline gives CDR1 LNHDA, CDR2 SQIVND (reference sequence). The CDR3 here is CASSPRVRDLNEQFF. CDR3 DNA sequence: TGTGCCAGTAGTCCCCGGGTCCGCGACCTTAATGAGCAGTTCTTC.

The rearrangement links TRBV5-4 to TRBJ2-1, with D tentatively TRBD2 (6 bases). Germline lookup yields CDR1 SGHNT and CDR2 YYREEE (reference sequence). The V end was cut by 0 bases, the J end by 8 bases, with 18 bases between. CDR3 length: 16 residues. The CDR3 spells CASSLGGPLAKDEQFF. CDR3 sequence (DNA): TGTGCCAGCAGCTTGGGGGGCCCACTAGCCAAGGATGAGCAGTTCTTC.

The chain carries TRBV29-1 and TRBJ2-3; 7 positions match TRBD1. This CDR3 is built from 16 residues. Germline V lookup: CDR1 SQVTM, CDR2 ANQGSEA. Trimming at V came to 2 bases and at J to 4 bases, leaving 12 bases not matched to a gene. The CDR3: CSVEFSGRGRADTQYF. CDR3 coding DNA: TGCAGCGTTGAATTTTCTGGTAGGGGGCGGGCAGATACGCAGTATTTT.

The chain recombines TRBV12-3 or TRBV12-4 with TRBJ2-3; D is unresolved. The CDR3 loop spans 13 amino acids. Between the trimmed V and J ends, which lost 5 bases and 3 bases, there was a span of 9 bases. The CDR3 DNA is TGTGCCAGCAGTGTCCCCGGGACAGATACGCAGTATTTT. As protein: CASSVPGTDTQYF.

The V gene is TRBV5-6, the J gene TRBJ2-7; tentatively, D is TRBD2 (6 bases). Trimming pared 2 bases from V and 6 bases from J, leaving 9 bases between. This CDR3 contains 12 residues. Germline lookup yields CDR1 SGHDT and CDR2 YYEEEE. In DNA form, the CDR3 reads TGTGCCAGCAGCTTTGGAGGGTCCGAGCAGTACTTC. Translated: CASSFGGSEQYF.

The CDR3 loop reads CASSSLPSVRLTGELFF. CDR3 coding DNA: TGTGCCAGCAGCTCCCTTCCATCGGTACGGTTGACCGGGGAGCTGTTTTTT. The rearrangement uses TRBV7-2 and TRBJ2-2; D is unresolved. The CDR3 covers 17 residues. V was trimmed by 4 bases and J by 5 bases, leaving 20 bases between them. Per germline, CDR1 SGHTA and CDR2 FQGNSA.

In its sample, this clone was seen once. The V call is TRBV5-4, the J call TRBJ1-4; D uncertain. The length of the CDR3 is 15 residues. Germline-derived CDR1 and CDR2 are SGHNT and YYREEE (reference sequence). Trimming pared 0 bases from V and 7 bases from J, leaving 13 bases between. The CDR3 reads CASSLGGAGSEKLFF. The CDR3 DNA is TGTGCCAGCAGCTTGGGGGGTGCGGGGAGTGAAAAACTGTTTTTT.